This T cell receptor (beta chain) was captured in a study of cytomegalovirus exposure and HLA in healthy donors. Both 60 Vbeta primers and 13 Jbeta primers went into the PCR. Only in-frame clones appear in the TCRdb table, and some are missing; sequencing was by immunoSEQ multiplex PCR. The sample contains roughly 180,000 clones, 75% to 80% of which appear only once. Germline CDR1 reads SGHTA; CDR2 reads FQGNSA. Unmatched junction bases numbered 5, after V lost 6 bases and J lost 5 bases. The CDR3 totals 15 residues. Concerning this clone itself: Antigen specificity is unknown.

All donors participated as healthy donors of bone marrow. General study findings and limits: Analysis was carried out at a later point, and it linked a missense DCLRE1C variant to TCR beta V- and J-gene trimming. According to an earlier analysis, most TCR beta V segments yielded productive rearrangements about 90% or about 30% of the time.

The receptor comes from a man aged 50 to 59 in good health and CMV-seropositive. V usage is TRBV7-2 and J usage is TRBJ2-1; 12 positions match TRBD2. Sequencing input: PBMCs. The CDR3 region has the DNA TGTGCCAGCAGTCCTAGCGGGGGGGCCCACAATGAGCAGTTCTTC. This translates into CASSPSGGAHNEQFF.